The clone carrying this T cell receptor (beta chain) appeared many times. What it binds is not known. Peripheral blood was collected from the related graft donor on the marrow donation day. Germline assignment: CDR1 MNHEY and CDR2 SVGAGI. Trimming took off 0 bases at V and 7 bases at J, with 10 bases between the two ends. The CDR3 runs 13 residues. This sample is part of a study of T cells after posttransplantation cyclophosphamide. Study results and limitations: After PTCy, TRB diversity resembled that of CNI/methotrexate controls. Blood and skin or GI T cell repertoires showed limited TRB overlap. Later post-transplant blood repertoires were often dominated by donor CD8+ memory clones.

Data came from immunoSEQ multiplex PCR; TCRdb stores just in-frame clones and leaves some out. The sample holds about 37,000 clones, and no clone turns up only once. Source material: PBMCs. J is TRBJ2-7 and V is TRBV6-5, with a possible D match to TRBD1 (6 bases). The sequence came from a man aged 30 to 39 in good health and a related stem cell transplant donor. The DNA of the CDR3 is TGTGCCAGCAGTTACTCCGTCGGGACAGAGCAGTACTTC. Translated: CASSYSVGTEQYF.